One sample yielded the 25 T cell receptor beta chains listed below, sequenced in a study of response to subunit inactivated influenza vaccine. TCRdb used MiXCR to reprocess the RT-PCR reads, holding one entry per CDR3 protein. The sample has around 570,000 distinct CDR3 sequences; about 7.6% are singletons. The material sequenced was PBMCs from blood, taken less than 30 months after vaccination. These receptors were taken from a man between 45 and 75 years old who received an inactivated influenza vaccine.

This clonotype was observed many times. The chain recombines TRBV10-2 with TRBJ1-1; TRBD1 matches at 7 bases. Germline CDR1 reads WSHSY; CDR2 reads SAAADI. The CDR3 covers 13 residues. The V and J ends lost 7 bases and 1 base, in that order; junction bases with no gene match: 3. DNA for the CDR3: TGCGCCAGCAAATGGACAGGGAACACTGAAGCTTTCTTT. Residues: CASKWTGNTEAFF.

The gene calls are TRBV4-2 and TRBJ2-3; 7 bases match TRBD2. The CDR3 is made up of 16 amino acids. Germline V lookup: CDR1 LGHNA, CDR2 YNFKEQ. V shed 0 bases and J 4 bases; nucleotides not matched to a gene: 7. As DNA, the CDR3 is TGTGCCAGCAGCCAAGAGTCGCGGGGGTGGTCAGATACGCAGTATTTT. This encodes CASSQESRGWSDTQYF.

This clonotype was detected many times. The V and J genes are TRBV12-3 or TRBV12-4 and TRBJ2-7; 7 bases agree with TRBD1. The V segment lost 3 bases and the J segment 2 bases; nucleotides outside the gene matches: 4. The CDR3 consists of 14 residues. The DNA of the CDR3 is TGTGCCAGCAGTTTGGAAACAGGGGCCTACGAGCAGTACTTC. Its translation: CASSLETGAYEQYF.

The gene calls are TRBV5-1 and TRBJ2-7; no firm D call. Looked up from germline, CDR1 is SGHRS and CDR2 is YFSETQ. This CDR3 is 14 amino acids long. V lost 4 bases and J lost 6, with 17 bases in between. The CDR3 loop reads CASSEDPIGSEQYF. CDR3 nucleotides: TGCGCCAGCAGCGAGGACCCCATAGGTTCCGAGCAGTACTTC.

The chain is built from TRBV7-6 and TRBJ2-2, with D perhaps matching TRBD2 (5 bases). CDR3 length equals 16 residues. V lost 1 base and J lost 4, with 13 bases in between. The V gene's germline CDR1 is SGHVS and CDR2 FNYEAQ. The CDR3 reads CASSLEVVGVTGELFF. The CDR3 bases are TGTGCCAGCAGCTTAGAAGTAGTCGGGGTCACCGGGGAGCTGTTTTTT. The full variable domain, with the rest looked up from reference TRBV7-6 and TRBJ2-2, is GAGVSQSPRYKVTKRGQDVALRCDPISGHVSLYWYRQALGQGPEFLTYFNYEAQQDKSGLPNDRFSAERPEGSISTLTIQRTEQRDSAMYRCASSLEVVGVTGELFFGEGSRLTVL.

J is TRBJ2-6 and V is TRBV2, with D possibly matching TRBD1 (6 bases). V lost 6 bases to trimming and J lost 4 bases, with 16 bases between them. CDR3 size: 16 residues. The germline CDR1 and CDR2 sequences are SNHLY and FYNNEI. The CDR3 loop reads CASRETGNAGANVLTF. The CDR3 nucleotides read TGTGCCAGCAGGGAAACAGGGAATGCGGGGGCCAACGTCCTGACTTTC.

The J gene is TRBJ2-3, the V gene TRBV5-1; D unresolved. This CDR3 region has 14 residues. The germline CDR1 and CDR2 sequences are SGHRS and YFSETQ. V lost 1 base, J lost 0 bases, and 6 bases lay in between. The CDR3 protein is CASSLMDSTDTQYF. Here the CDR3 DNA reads TGCGCCAGCAGCTTGATGGACAGCACAGATACGCAGTATTTT.

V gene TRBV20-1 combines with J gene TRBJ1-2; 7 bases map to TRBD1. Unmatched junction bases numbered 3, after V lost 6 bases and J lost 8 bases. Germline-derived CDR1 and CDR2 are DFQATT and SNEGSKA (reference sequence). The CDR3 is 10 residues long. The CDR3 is CSATGNGYTF. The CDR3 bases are TGCAGTGCGACAGGGAACGGCTACACCTTC.

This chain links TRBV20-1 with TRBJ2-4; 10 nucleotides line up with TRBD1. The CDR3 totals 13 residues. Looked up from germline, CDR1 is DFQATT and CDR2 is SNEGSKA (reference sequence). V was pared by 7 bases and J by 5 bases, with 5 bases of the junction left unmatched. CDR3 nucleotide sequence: TGCAGTGTACCGGGACAGGGGCAAAACATTCAGTACTTC. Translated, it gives CSVPGQGQNIQYF.

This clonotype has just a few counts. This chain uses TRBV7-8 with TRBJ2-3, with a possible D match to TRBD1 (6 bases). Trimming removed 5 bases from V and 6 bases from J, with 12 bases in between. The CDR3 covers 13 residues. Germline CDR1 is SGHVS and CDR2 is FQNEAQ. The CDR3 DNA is TGTGCCAGCAGCGTACCAGGGGAGGATACGCAGTATTTT. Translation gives CASSVPGEDTQYF.

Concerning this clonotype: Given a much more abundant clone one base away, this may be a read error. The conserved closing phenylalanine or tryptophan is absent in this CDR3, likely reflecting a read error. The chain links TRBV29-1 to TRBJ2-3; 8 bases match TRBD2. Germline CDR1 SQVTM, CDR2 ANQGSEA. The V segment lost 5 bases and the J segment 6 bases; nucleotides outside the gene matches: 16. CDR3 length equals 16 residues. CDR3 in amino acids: CSVSPGLGGPRDTQYS. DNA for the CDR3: TGCAGCGTTTCACCGGGACTAGGAGGACCGCGGGATACGCAGTATTCT.

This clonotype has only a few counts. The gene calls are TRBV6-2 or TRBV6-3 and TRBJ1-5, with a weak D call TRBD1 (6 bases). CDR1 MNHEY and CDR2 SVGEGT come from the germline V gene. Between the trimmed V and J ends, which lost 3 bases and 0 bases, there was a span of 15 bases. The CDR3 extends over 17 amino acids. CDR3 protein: CASSYPTGQYSNQPQHF. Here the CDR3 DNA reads TGTGCCAGCAGTTATCCGACAGGCCAGTATAGCAATCAGCCCCAGCATTTT.

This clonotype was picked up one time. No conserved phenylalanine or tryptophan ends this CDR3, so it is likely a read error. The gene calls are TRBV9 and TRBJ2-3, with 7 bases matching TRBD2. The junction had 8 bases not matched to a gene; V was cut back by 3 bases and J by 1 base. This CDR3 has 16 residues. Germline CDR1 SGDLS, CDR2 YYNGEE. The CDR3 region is CASSAIQGGGTDTQYS. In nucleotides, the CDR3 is TGTGCCAGCAGCGCGATTCAGGGAGGGGGCACAGATACGCAGTATTCT.

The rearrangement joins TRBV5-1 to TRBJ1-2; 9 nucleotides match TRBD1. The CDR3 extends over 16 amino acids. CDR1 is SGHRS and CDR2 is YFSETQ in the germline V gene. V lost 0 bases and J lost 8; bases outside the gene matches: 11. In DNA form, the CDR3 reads TGCGCCAGCAGCTTGGCCACCGGGACAGGGTTTAAAGGCTACACCTTC. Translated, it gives CASSLATGTGFKGYTF.

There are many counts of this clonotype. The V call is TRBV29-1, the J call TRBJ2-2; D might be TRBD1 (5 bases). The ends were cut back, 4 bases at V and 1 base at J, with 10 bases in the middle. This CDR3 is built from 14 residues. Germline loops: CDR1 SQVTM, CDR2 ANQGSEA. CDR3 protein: CSVGQGLNTGELFF. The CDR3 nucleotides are TGCAGCGTTGGGCAGGGTTTGAACACCGGGGAGCTGTTTTTT.

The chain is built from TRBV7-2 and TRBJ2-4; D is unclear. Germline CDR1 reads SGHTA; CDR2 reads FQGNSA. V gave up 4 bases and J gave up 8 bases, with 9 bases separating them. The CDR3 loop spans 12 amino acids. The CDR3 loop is CASSSDLDIQYF. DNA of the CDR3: TGTGCCAGCAGCTCCGATCTGGACATTCAGTACTTC.

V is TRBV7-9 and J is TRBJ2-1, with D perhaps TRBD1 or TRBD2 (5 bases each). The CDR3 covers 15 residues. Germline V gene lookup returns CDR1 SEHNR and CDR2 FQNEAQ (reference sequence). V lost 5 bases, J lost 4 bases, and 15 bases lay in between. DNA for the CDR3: TGTGCCAGCAGCGCCCCCGGGACCGAATACAATGAGCAGTTCTTC. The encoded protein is CASSAPGTEYNEQFF.

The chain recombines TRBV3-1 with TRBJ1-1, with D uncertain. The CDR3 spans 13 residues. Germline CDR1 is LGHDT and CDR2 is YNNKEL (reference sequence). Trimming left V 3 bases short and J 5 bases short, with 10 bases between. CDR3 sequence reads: CASSHAHGTEAFF. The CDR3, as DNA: TGTGCCAGCAGCCATGCGCATGGGACTGAAGCTTTCTTT.

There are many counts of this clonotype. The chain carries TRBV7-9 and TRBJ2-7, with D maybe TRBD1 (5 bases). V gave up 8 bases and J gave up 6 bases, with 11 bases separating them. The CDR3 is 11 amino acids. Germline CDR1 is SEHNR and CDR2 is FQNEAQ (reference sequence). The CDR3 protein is CASLVGAEQYF. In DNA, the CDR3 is TGTGCCAGCCTAGTAGGGGCCGAGCAGTACTTC.

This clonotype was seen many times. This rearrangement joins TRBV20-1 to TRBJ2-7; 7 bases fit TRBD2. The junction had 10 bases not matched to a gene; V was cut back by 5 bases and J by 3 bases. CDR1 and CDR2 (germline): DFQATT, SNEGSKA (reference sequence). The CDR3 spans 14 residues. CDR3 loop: CSAPEGGSVYEQYF. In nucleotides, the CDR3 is TGCAGTGCTCCGGAAGGCGGGAGTGTCTACGAGCAGTACTTC.

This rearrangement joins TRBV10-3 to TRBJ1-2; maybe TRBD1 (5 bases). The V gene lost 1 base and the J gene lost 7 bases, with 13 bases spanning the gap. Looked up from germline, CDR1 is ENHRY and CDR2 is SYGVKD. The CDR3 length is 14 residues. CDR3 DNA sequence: TGTGCCATCAGTGAGTTTGGCAGGGAGTCTGGCTACACCTTC. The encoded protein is CAISEFGRESGYTF.

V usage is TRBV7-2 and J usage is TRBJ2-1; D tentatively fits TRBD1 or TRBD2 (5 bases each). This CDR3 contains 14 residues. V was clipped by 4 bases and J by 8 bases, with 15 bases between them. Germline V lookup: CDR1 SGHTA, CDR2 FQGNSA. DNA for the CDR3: TGTGCCAGCAGCTCCGTTGGGGGAACATATGAGCAGTTCTTC. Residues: CASSSVGGTYEQFF.

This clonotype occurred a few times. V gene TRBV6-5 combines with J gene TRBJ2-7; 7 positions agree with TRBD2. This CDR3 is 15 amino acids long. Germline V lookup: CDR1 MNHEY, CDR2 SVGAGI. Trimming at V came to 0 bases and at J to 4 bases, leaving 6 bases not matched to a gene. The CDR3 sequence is CASSYSSRGGYEQYF. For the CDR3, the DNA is TGTGCCAGCAGTTACTCGAGCCGGGGAGGGTACGAGCAGTACTTC.

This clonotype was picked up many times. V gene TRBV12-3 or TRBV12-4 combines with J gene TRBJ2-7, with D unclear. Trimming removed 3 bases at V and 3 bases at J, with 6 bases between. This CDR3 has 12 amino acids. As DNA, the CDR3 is TGTGCCAGCAGTTTCCGATACTACGAGCAGTACTTC. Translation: CASSFRYYEQYF.

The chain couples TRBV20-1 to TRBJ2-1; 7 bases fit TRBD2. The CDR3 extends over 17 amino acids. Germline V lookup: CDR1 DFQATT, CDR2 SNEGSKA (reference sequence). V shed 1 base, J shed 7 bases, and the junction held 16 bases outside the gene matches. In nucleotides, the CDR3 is TGCAGTGCTAGAGTAGCGGGTCCGGGGACTCTAGGTAATGAGCAGTTCTTC. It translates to CSARVAGPGTLGNEQFF.